This is a list of T cell receptor beta chains from one sample in a study of cytomegalovirus exposure and HLA in healthy donors. Using immunoSEQ multiplex PCR, the repertoire was profiled, and TCRdb retains in-frame clones only, with some absent. The sample yields roughly 140,000 clones, 80% seen once. Sequenced: PBMCs. Receptors were obtained from a male donor in good health and CMV-seronegative. CDR3s include the opening cysteine and the closing phenylalanine or tryptophan. A D gene is named only where the DNA matches it firmly. The size entry is marked missing in some rows and otherwise reads once, few, many or a size class.

v_gene	abundance	j_gene	d_gene	CDR3nt	CDR3aa
TRBV11-2	NA	TRBJ2-2	NA	TGTGCCAGCAGCTTAGAACGGGGCGGGGAGCTGTTTTTT	CASSLERGGELFF
TRBV5-1	once	TRBJ2-7	TRBD1	TGCGCCAGCAGCCCCCGGGACAGGGGGTCCTACGAGCAGTACTTC	CASSPRDRGSYEQYF
TRBV7-7	once	TRBJ2-5	NA	TGTGCCAGCAGCCCCACAGACGCGGGACAGCAAGAGACCCAGTACTTC	CASSPTDAGQQETQYF
TRBV30	NA	TRBJ1-1	NA	TGTGCCTGGAGTGTAGACAGTATGAACACTGAAGCTTTCTTT	CAWSVDSMNTEAFF
TRBV19	few	TRBJ1-1	NA	TGTGCCAGTAGTATGGGGGGGGATGGGGCCCCTGAAGCTTTCTTT	CASSMGGDGAPEAFF
TRBV28	NA	TRBJ1-4	NA	TGTGCCAGCAGCTCGGCAGCGGCAACTAATGAAAAACTGTTTTTT	CASSSAAATNEKLFF
TRBV21-1	NA	TRBJ2-1	NA	TGTGCCAGCACTCTAGCGGGGGGCTCCCGAAATGACAATGAGCAGTTCTTC	CASTLAGGSRNDNEQFF
TRBV4-3	NA	TRBJ2-7	NA	TGCGCCAGCAGCTCCTACCTAGACAGGGAGGACGAGCAGTACTTC	CASSSYLDREDEQYF
TRBV5-6	NA	TRBJ2-3	NA	TGTGCCAGCAGCTCCCCGGGGGCCAGCGGGAATACGCAGTATTTT	CASSSPGASGNTQYF
TRBV29-1	NA	TRBJ2-1	NA	TGCAGCGTTGCGTATAGCTCCTACAATGAGCAGTTCTTC	CSVAYSSYNEQFF
TRBV19	NA	TRBJ1-1	TRBD1	TGTGCCAGCCTGGGACAGGGGTCTGAAGCTTTCTTT	CASLGQGSEAFF
TRBV19	NA	TRBJ2-1	TRBD2	TGTGCCAGTAGTATAGTACTAGCGGGGACGAAGGAGCAGTTCTTC	CASSIVLAGTKEQFF
TRBV7-8	NA	TRBJ1-2	TRBD1	TGTGCCAGCAGCTTAGAATTTCGACAGGGGGCAGGGGGCTACACCTTC	CASSLEFRQGAGGYTF
TRBV5-1	NA	TRBJ1-4	NA	TGCGCCAGCAGCTGGAGGGGGGGTAATGAAAAACTGTTTTTT	CASSWRGGNEKLFF
TRBV5-1	NA	TRBJ2-3	TRBD2	TGCGCCAGCGGGGGACTAGCGTTGTCTAGCACAGATACGCAGTATTTT	CASGGLALSSTDTQYF
TRBV28	once	TRBJ1-2	NA	TGTGCCAGCAGTTTAACCGGACAGTATGGCTACACCTTC	CASSLTGQYGYTF
TRBV28	NA	TRBJ1-4	NA	TGTGCCGGCAGTGACCCAGACATCTTCGAAAAACTGTTTTTT	CAGSDPDIFEKLFF
TRBV29-1	once	TRBJ2-1	NA	TGCAGCGTTGGCCGTCAGGATTCGGTAAATGAGCAGTTCTTC	CSVGRQDSVNEQFF
TRBV9	NA	TRBJ2-6	TRBD2	TGTGCCAGCGGCGGGGGGGCTGGGGCCAACGTCCTGACTTTC	CASGGGAGANVLTF
TRBV30	once	TRBJ1-2	NA	TGTGCCTGGACCCGGGATTCGGGTGGCTACACCTTC	CAWTRDSGGYTF